Listed below are T cell receptor beta chains from one sample, sequenced in a study of radiotherapy plus CTLA-4 blockade in lung cancer. Sequencing used immunoSEQ multiplex PCR; TCRdb keeps in-frame clones, though not all of them. The sample shows 85,000 to 90,000 clones, about 87% of them seen only once. The material was peripheral blood, obtained from a patient treated with radiotherapy plus ipilimumab. The receptors were gathered from a human donor with non-small cell lung cancer that progressed on radiotherapy plus ipilimumab. The CDR3 runs from the conserved cysteine through the conserved F or W. The D gene is left open where the match is weak. Clone size is given for some rows only: seen once, a few or many times, or a class if the clone is expanded.

abundance	j_gene	v_gene	d_gene	CDR3aa	CDR3nt
-	TRBJ2-3	TRBV5-1	TRBD1	CASSRDRGTLTDTQYF	TGCGCCAGCAGCCGGGACAGGGGGACCCTCACAGATACGCAGTATTTT
-	TRBJ2-1	TRBV9	-	CASSVATAPNEQFF	TGTGCCAGCAGCGTAGCTACGGCCCCCAATGAGCAGTTCTTC
-	TRBJ2-2	TRBV2	-	CASSNGETGELFF	TGTGCCAGCAGTAATGGGGAGACCGGGGAGCTGTTTTTT
-	TRBJ2-2	TRBV7-9	TRBD2	CASSQLALNTGELFF	TGTGCCAGCAGTCAACTAGCGCTGAACACCGGGGAGCTGTTTTTT
-	TRBJ1-4	TRBV27	-	CASSSSPAGVTGEKLFF	TGTGCCAGCAGTTCCTCGCCCGCAGGGGTGACTGGTGAAAAACTGTTTTTT
-	TRBJ2-3	TRBV7-7	-	CASSSQGMPTDTQYF	TGTGCCAGCAGCTCACAGGGTATGCCCACAGATACGCAGTATTTT
-	TRBJ2-7	TRBV9	-	CASSARGGQGAYEQYF	TGTGCCAGCAGCGCCCGGGGGGGACAGGGTGCCTACGAGCAGTACTTC
-	TRBJ2-2	TRBV9	TRBD2	CASTLTGGTGELFF	TGTGCCAGCACCCTCACGGGGGGCACCGGGGAGCTGTTTTTT
-	TRBJ1-1	TRBV29-1	TRBD1	CSVEGQGNTEAFF	TGCAGCGTCGAAGGACAGGGGAACACTGAAGCTTTCTTT
-	TRBJ1-1	TRBV25-1	TRBD1	CASSDSGGLSAFF	TGTGCCAGCAGTGACTCAGGGGGACTAAGCGCTTTCTTT
once	TRBJ2-1	TRBV30	TRBD2	CAWSLASGIYNEQFF	TGTGCCTGGAGTCTTGCTAGCGGGATATACAATGAGCAGTTCTTC
once	TRBJ2-5	TRBV7-2	-	CASSLNFGGGQETQYF	TGTGCCAGCAGCTTAAATTTCGGTGGGGGGCAAGAGACCCAGTACTTC
-	TRBJ2-7	TRBV6-6	-	CAIANGYEQYF	TGTGCCATAGCCAACGGCTACGAGCAGTACTTC
-	TRBJ2-7	TRBV28	-	CASRTPLAGYEQYF	TGTGCCAGCAGGACCCCCCTGGCAGGCTACGAGCAGTACTTC